These 27 T cell receptor beta chains came from one sample sequenced in a study of memory CD4+ T cells and cytomegalovirus serostatus. Single viable CD3+CD4+CD8-CD45RO+ cells were sorted as the memory CD4+ T cells. Profiled with immunoSEQ multiplex PCR; TCRdb holds only in-frame clones, not every one. This sample has around 63,000 clones, with roughly three quarters found just once. Specimen: memory CD4+ T cells from blood. The source of these receptors is an adult in good health and CMV-seropositive.

J is TRBJ2-5 and V is TRBV29-1; tentatively, D is TRBD1 (6 bases). Trimming shortened V by 7 bases and J by 3 bases, and 15 bases separated the two germline ends. This CDR3 spans 13 amino acids. Germline assignment: CDR1 SQVTM and CDR2 ANQGSEA. As DNA, the CDR3 is TGCAGCGGGGCCCAAGGACAGAAAGAGACCCAGTACTTC. This codes for CSGAQGQKETQYF.

This chain connects TRBV19 to TRBJ1-2; 9 positions match TRBD1. V gave up 4 bases and J gave up 6 bases; unmatched junction bases: 3. Germline assignment: CDR1 LNHDA and CDR2 SQIVND (reference sequence). This CDR3 is 13 amino acids long. CDR3 bases: TGTGCCAGTAGTAGGGACAGGGAGGATGGCTACACCTTC. Its translation is CASSRDREDGYTF.

The chain combines TRBV7-3 with TRBJ2-1, with 9 bases aligning to TRBD2. CDR1 and CDR2 from the germline V gene are SGHTA and FQGTGA. The V segment lost 4 bases and the J segment 9 bases; nucleotides outside the gene matches: 16. This CDR3 spans 17 amino acids. Written as DNA, the CDR3 is TGTGCCAGCAGCTCGACCGCTTCTAGCGGGAAGTTGGGTGAGCAGTTCTTC. It codes for CASSSTASSGKLGEQFF.

The J gene is TRBJ2-3, the V gene TRBV5-4, with 10 bases lining up with TRBD2. The length of the CDR3 is 16 residues. The ends lost 3 bases at V and 13 bases at J; junction bases unmatched: 17. Germline values: CDR1 SGHNT, CDR2 YYREEE (reference sequence). As DNA, the CDR3 is TGTGCCAGCAGCTCGAATAGCGGGGGGACTCGGGGTTGGGAGTATTTT. Its translation is CASSSNSGGTRGWEYF.

This clone occurred once. This sequence joins TRBV7-2 and TRBJ1-2; unclear D gene. The V and J ends lost 0 bases and 1 base respectively, with 9 bases between them. This CDR3 has 15 amino acids. The germline CDR1 and CDR2 sequences are SGHTA and FQGNSA. The CDR3 protein is CASSLASTDNYGYTF. The CDR3 coding sequence is TGTGCCAGCAGCTTAGCGAGCACGGATAACTATGGCTACACCTTC.

V gene TRBV18 combines with J gene TRBJ1-3; D gene unclear. Germline CDR1 and CDR2: KGHSH and LQKENI. CDR3 length: 16 amino acids. V was trimmed by 0 bases and J by 0 bases, leaving 9 bases between them. The CDR3 sequence: CASSPPPQHSGNTIYF. The CDR3 DNA is TGTGCCAGCTCACCACCTCCGCAGCACTCTGGAAACACCATATATTTT.

This clone was seen more than once but under ten times. The chain joins TRBV2 to TRBJ1-2; D uncertain. Per germline, CDR1 SNHLY and CDR2 FYNNEI. The CDR3 is 13 residues long. V lost 0 bases and J lost 6, with 8 bases in between. Written as DNA, the CDR3 is TGTGCCAGCAGTGAAGCGCACTCTAATGGCTACACCTTC. Amino acid sequence: CASSEAHSNGYTF. The variable domain in full, completed from reference TRBV2 and TRBJ1-2, reads EPEVTQTPSHQVTQMGQEVILRCVPISNHLYFYWYRQILGQKVEFLVSFYNNEISEKSEIFDDQFSVERPDGSNFTLKIRSTKLEDSAMYFCASSEAHSNGYTFGSGTRLTVV.

V is TRBV9 and J is TRBJ2-3; D may be TRBD1 or TRBD2 (6 bases each). Looked up from germline, CDR1 is SGDLS and CDR2 is YYNGEE. V gave up 7 bases and J gave up 2 bases, with 11 bases separating them. The CDR3 spans 13 residues. The CDR3 loop reads CASGGGNTDTQYF. The CDR3 bases are TGTGCCAGCGGAGGGGGAAACACAGATACGCAGTATTTT.

The V gene is TRBV4-1, the J gene TRBJ1-5; D possibly corresponds to TRBD1 (5 bases). CDR1 is MGHRA, CDR2 YSYEKL, per germline. Deletions cut 5 bases from V and 7 bases from J, with 12 bases between. This CDR3 has 13 residues. The CDR3 nucleotides are TGCGCCAGCAGCGTGCGGTGGGGGCAGCCCCAGCATTTT. It translates to CASSVRWGQPQHF.

The chain employs TRBV7-2 and TRBJ1-1; D is unresolved. The V and J ends lost 1 base and 6 bases respectively, with 9 bases between them. Germline CDR1 reads SGHTA; CDR2 reads FQGNSA. There are 13 residues in the CDR3. DNA of the CDR3: TGTGCCAGCAGCTTAGTAGCGAGTGCTGAAGCTTTCTTT. Encoded protein: CASSLVASAEAFF.

The rearrangement uses TRBV7-2 and TRBJ2-2; 11 bases are a match to TRBD2. The CDR3 contains 15 residues. CDR1 is SGHTA and CDR2 is FQGNSA in the germline V gene. The junction had 1 base not matched to a gene; V was cut back by 1 base and J by 6 bases. The CDR3 loop reads CASSLELAGAGELFF. The CDR3 nucleotides read TGTGCCAGCAGCTTAGAACTAGCGGGAGCCGGGGAGCTGTTTTTT.

This clone showed up just a few times. This chain joins TRBV15 and TRBJ1-1, with 8 bases lining up with TRBD1. With V trimmed by 5 bases and J by 0 bases, 14 bases remained unmatched. The germline V gene encodes CDR1 LNHNV and CDR2 YYDKDF (reference sequence). The CDR3 is made up of 18 amino acids. The CDR3 DNA reads as TGTGCCACCAGCCAATTAGCCGCGGACAGGGTCTTGAACACTGAAGCTTTCTTT. Translating it yields CATSQLAADRVLNTEAFF.

This clone was counted a single time. The rearrangement uses TRBV6-4 and TRBJ2-5, with D tentatively TRBD1 (5 bases). The V end was cut by 6 bases, the J end by 6 bases, with 14 bases between. The CDR3 has 13 amino acids. Germline V gene data show CDR1 as MRHNA and CDR2 as SNTAGT. CDR3 nucleotides: TGTGCCAGCAGCCAACAGGCTGGGAAGACCCAGTACTTC. Protein product: CASSQQAGKTQYF.

This chain links TRBV28 with TRBJ1-4, with 7 bases matching TRBD1. CDR3 length equals 16 residues. CDR1 is MDHEN and CDR2 is SYDVKM in the germline V gene. Unmatched junction bases numbered 13, after V lost 4 bases and J lost 8 bases. This CDR3 is CASSSPRQGGVEKLFF. As DNA, the CDR3 is TGTGCCAGCAGTTCCCCCAGACAGGGTGGTGTGGAAAAACTGTTTTTT.

This clone was observed a few times. This chain joins TRBV18 and TRBJ2-7; D may be TRBD2 (6 bases). Trimming took 3 bases from V and 4 from J, leaving 10 bases between them. This CDR3 has 13 amino acids. Germline V CDR1 and CDR2: KGHSH, LQKENI. CDR3 DNA sequence: TGTGCCAGCTCACCCGGACTAAGTTACGAGCAGTACTTC. This sequence encodes CASSPGLSYEQYF.

This rearrangement joins TRBV19 to TRBJ1-5; 7 bases are shared with TRBD1. V lost 5 bases and J lost 6; bases outside the gene matches: 7. Germline CDR1 reads LNHDA; CDR2 reads SQIVND (reference sequence). The CDR3 covers 14 residues. The CDR3 nucleotides read TGTGCCAGTAGTCGACAGGGCCCCAGTCAGCCCCAGCATTTT. Its translation is CASSRQGPSQPQHF.

The count of this clone is one. V and J are TRBV6-5 and TRBJ2-1, with 11 bases that match TRBD2. Germline CDR1 is MNHEY and CDR2 is SVGAGI. J was trimmed by 5 bases and V by 4 bases; bases with no gene match: 4. There are 15 residues in the CDR3. CDR3 sequence (DNA): TGTGCCAGCAGTTCCACGACTAGCGGGAACAATGAGCAGTTCTTC. It translates to CASSSTTSGNNEQFF.

This clone was picked up one time. The chain employs TRBV28 and TRBJ1-2, with D unclear. V lost 7 bases to trimming and J lost 4 bases, with 19 bases between them. The CDR3 runs 15 residues. In germline, CDR1 is MDHEN, CDR2 SYDVKM. CDR3 protein: CASTTLPRDTYGYTF. The CDR3, as DNA: TGTGCCAGCACCACCCTCCCGCGAGACACCTATGGCTACACCTTC.

V is TRBV29-1 and J is TRBJ2-7; D possibly corresponds to TRBD1 (5 bases). The CDR3 totals 11 residues. The ends were cut back, 7 bases at V and 6 bases at J, with 13 bases in the middle. Germline lookup yields CDR1 SQVTM and CDR2 ANQGSEA. In DNA, the CDR3 is TGCAGCGCCAAGGCAGGGCCCGAGCAGTACTTC. It yields the protein CSAKAGPEQYF.

This rearrangement joins TRBV29-1 to TRBJ2-3; a possible D gene is TRBD2 (6 bases). CDR1 is SQVTM, CDR2 ANQGSEA, per germline. The CDR3 is 14 residues long. V lost 4 bases to trimming and J lost 0 bases, with 11 bases between them. The CDR3 DNA sequence: TGCAGCGTTGCTGGCGGGGCTAGCACAGATACGCAGTATTTT. This gives the protein CSVAGGASTDTQYF.

The chain combines TRBV2 with TRBJ1-4; possibly TRBD1 for D (5 bases). This CDR3 spans 14 amino acids. V dropped 1 base and J dropped 6 bases, with 9 bases sitting between them. Germline CDR1 is SNHLY and CDR2 is FYNNEI. The CDR3 nucleotides are TGTGCCAGCAGTGAAGGTGGGGCGCATGAAAAACTGTTTTTT. It translates to CASSEGGAHEKLFF.

The chain links TRBV9 to TRBJ2-7; 13 positions agree with TRBD2. This CDR3 has 15 residues. The J segment lost 0 bases and the V segment lost 4 bases, leaving 1 base of the junction unmatched. Germline CDR1 and CDR2: SGDLS and YYNGEE. DNA of the CDR3: TGTGCCAGCAGCAGACTAGCGGGAGGCTCCTACGAGCAGTACTTC. This sequence encodes CASSRLAGGSYEQYF.

The chain has TRBV4-3 and TRBJ2-7, with D perhaps matching TRBD2 (6 bases). There are 14 residues in the CDR3. V lost 0 bases and J lost 3, with 9 bases in between. Germline V CDR1 and CDR2: LGHNA, YSLEER. CDR3 nucleotide sequence: TGCGCCAGCAGCCAAGAAAGTAGCGGCTACGAGCAGTACTTC. This codes for CASSQESSGYEQYF.

The chain uses TRBV6-1 and TRBJ2-2; D gene unclear. The germline gives CDR1 MNHNS, CDR2 SASEGT. Deletions cut 4 bases from V and 7 bases from J, with 13 bases between. The CDR3 has 14 amino acids. CDR3 sequence: CASSAALVSGELFF. As DNA, the CDR3 is TGTGCCAGCAGTGCAGCCCTAGTTAGCGGGGAGCTGTTTTTT.

This chain uses TRBV5-1 with TRBJ2-5, with 9 bases that match TRBD2. The CDR3 spans 16 residues. Germline CDR1 is SGHRS and CDR2 is YFSETQ. J lost 5 bases, V lost 2 bases, and 10 bases had no gene match. CDR3 region: CASSFPGTSPSETQYF. In nucleotides, the CDR3 is TGCGCCAGCAGCTTCCCCGGGACTAGCCCCTCGGAGACCCAGTACTTC.

The chain combines TRBV4-3 with TRBJ2-3; no reliable D call. Trimming shortened V by 0 bases and J by 1 base, and 5 bases separated the two germline ends. The germline V gene encodes CDR1 LGHNA and CDR2 YSLEER. This CDR3 spans 14 amino acids. The CDR3 nucleotides read TGCGCCAGCAGCCAAGATAGGGGCACAGATACGCAGTATTTT. Translating it yields CASSQDRGTDTQYF.

V is TRBV29-1 and J is TRBJ2-3; D remains ambiguous. The CDR3 spans 15 residues. Trimming left V 6 bases short and J 2 bases short, with 18 bases between. CDR1 is SQVTM and CDR2 is ANQGSEA in the germline V gene. CDR3 bases: TGCAGCGTCATGCTACCCCGGCAGAACACAGATACGCAGTATTTT. This gives the protein CSVMLPRQNTDTQYF.